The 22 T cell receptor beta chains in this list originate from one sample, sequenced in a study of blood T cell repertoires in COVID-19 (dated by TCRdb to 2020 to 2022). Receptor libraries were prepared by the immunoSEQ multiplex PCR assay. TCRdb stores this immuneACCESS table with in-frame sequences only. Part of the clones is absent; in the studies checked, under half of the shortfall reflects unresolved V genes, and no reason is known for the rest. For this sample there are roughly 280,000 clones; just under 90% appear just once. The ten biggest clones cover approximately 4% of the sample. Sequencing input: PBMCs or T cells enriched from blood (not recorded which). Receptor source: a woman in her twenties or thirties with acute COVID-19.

The CDR3 reads CASSSTGVVLNTEAFF. Written as DNA, the CDR3 is TGTGCCAGCTCGTCGACCGGAGTGGTGTTGAACACTGAAGCTTTCTTT. The chain employs TRBV18 and TRBJ1-1; D uncertain. Germline lookup yields CDR1 KGHSH and CDR2 LQKENI. The CDR3 runs 16 residues. V lost 6 bases to trimming and J lost 0 bases, with 17 bases between them.

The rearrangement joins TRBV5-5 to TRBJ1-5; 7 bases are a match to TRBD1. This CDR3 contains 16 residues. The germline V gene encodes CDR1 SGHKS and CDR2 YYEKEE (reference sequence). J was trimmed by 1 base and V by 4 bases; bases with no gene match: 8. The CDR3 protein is CASSPTGTESNQPQHF. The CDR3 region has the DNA TGTGCCAGCAGCCCCACCGGGACAGAAAGCAATCAGCCCCAGCATTTT.

CDR3 DNA: TGTGCCAGCAGCTTAACAGGGAAGGTCACAGATACGCAGTATTTT. The encoded protein is CASSLTGKVTDTQYF. The chain has TRBV5-5 and TRBJ2-3; D possibly corresponds to TRBD1 (6 bases). V lost 2 bases and J 2 bases, leaving 12 bases between the germline ends. The CDR3 totals 15 residues. CDR1 is SGHKS and CDR2 is YYEKEE in the germline V gene (reference sequence).

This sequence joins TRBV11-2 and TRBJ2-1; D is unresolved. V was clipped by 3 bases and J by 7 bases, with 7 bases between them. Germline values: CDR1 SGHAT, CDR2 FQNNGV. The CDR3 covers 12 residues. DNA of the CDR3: TGTGCCAGCAGCTTTTCCCAAAATGAGCAGTTCTTC. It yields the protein CASSFSQNEQFF.

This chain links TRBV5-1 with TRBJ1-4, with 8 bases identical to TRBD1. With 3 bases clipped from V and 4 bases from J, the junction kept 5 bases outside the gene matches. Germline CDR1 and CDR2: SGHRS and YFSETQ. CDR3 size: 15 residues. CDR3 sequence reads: CASSSTGGVNEKLFF. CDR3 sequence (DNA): TGCGCCAGCAGCTCTACAGGGGGGGTTAATGAAAAACTGTTTTTT.

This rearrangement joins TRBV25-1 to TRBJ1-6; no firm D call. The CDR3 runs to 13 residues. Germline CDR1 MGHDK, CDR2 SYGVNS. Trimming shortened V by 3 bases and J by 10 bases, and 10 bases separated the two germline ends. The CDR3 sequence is CASSEEGGSPLHF. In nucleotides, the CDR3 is TGTGCCAGCAGTGAGGAGGGTGGATCACCCCTCCACTTT.

The CDR3 loop is CASTLGGLGYEQYF. For the CDR3, the DNA is TGTGCCAGCACCCTAGGGGGATTAGGCTACGAGCAGTACTTC. This sequence joins TRBV28 and TRBJ2-7; the D gene is possibly TRBD1 (6 bases). CDR3 size: 14 residues. Per the germline V gene, CDR1 is MDHEN and CDR2 is SYDVKM. Between the trimmed V and J ends, which lost 7 bases and 3 bases, there was a span of 16 bases. Drawing the rest from reference TRBV28 and TRBJ2-7, the complete variable domain is DVKVTQSSRYLVKRTGEKVFLECVQDMDHENMFWYRQDPGLGLRLIYFSYDVKMKEKGDIPEGYSVSREKKERFSLILESASTNQTSMYLCASTLGGLGYEQYFGPGTRLTVT.

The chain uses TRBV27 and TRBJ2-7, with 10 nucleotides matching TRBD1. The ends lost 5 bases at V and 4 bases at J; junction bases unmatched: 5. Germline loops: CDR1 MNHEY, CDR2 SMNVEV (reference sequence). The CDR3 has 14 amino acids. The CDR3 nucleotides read TGTGCCAGCAGTCAACTGGGACAGGGGTACGAGCAGTACTTC. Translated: CASSQLGQGYEQYF.

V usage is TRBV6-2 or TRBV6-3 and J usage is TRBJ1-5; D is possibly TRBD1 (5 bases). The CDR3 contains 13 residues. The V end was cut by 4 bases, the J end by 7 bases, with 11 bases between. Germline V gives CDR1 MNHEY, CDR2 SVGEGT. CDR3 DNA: TGTGCCAGCAGTTTCCTACAGGCACAGCCCCAGCATTTT. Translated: CASSFLQAQPQHF.

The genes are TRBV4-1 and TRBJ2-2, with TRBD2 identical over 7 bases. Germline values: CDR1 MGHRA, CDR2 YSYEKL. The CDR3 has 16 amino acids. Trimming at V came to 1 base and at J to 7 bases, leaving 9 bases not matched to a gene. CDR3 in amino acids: CASSQGGGRYYGELFF. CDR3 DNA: TGCGCCAGCAGCCAAGGAGGCGGGAGATATTACGGGGAGCTGTTTTTT.

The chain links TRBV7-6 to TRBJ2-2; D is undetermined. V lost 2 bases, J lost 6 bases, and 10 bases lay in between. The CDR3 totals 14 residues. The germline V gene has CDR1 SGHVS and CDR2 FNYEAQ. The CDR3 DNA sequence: TGTGCCAGCAGCTTAACCCAGTCGTCCGGGGAGCTGTTTTTT. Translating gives CASSLTQSSGELFF.

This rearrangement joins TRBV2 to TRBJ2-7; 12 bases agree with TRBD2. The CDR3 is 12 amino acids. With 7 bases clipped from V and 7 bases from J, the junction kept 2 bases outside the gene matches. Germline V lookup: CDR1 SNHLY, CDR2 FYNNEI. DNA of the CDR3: TGTGCCAGCACCGGGACTAGCGGGGAGCAGTACTTC. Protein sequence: CASTGTSGEQYF.

As DNA, the CDR3 is TGTGCCAGCAGAGGGGTACCAGATACGCAGTATTTT. It translates to CASRGVPDTQYF. This chain connects TRBV11-2 to TRBJ2-3; D possibly corresponds to TRBD1 (5 bases). Trimming left V 6 bases short and J 4 bases short, with 8 bases between. This CDR3 region has 12 residues. Germline V gives CDR1 SGHAT, CDR2 FQNNGV.

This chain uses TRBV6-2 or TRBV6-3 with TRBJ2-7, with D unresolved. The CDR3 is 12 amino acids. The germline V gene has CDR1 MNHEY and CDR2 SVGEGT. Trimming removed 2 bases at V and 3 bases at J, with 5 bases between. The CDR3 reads CASSYVNYEQYF. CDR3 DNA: TGTGCCAGCAGTTACGTCAACTACGAGCAGTACTTC.

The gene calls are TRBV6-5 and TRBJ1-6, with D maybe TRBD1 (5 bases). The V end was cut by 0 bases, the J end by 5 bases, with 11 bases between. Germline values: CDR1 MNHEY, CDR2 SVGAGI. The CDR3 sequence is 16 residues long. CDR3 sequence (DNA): TGTGCCAGCAGTTACTCGGGGGGTTGGAATAATTCACCCCTCCACTTT. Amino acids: CASSYSGGWNNSPLHF.

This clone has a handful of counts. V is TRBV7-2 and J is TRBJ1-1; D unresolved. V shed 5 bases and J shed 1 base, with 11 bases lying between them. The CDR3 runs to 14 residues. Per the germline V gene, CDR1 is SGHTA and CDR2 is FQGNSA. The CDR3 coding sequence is TGTGCCAGCAGCCCCTCCTTCGGGAACACTGAAGCTTTCTTT. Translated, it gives CASSPSFGNTEAFF.

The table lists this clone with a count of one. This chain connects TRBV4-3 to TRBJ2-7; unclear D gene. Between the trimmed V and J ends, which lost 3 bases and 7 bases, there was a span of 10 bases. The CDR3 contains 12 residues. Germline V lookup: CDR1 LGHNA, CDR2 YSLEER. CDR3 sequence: CASSQAVWEQYF. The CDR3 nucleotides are TGCGCCAGCAGCCAGGCCGTATGGGAGCAGTACTTC.

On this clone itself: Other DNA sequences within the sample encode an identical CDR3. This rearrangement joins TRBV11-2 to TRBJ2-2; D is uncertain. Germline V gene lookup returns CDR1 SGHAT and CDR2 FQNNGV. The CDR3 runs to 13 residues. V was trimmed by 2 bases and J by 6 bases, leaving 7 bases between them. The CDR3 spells CASSLNPAGELFF. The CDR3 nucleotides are TGTGCCAGCAGCTTAAACCCAGCCGGGGAGCTGTTTTTT.

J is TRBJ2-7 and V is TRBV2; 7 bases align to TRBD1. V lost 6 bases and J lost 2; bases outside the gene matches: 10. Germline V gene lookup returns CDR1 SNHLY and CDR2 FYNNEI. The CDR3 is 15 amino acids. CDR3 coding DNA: TGTGCCAGCAGACGCAGGGACAGCCCTCCCTACGAGCAGTACTTC. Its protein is CASRRRDSPPYEQYF.

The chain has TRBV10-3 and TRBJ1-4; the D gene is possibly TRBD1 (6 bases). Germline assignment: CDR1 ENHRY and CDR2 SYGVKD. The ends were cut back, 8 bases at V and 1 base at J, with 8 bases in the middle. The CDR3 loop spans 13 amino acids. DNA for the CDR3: TGTGCCATCCGGGACATAACTAATGAAAAACTGTTTTTT. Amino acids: CAIRDITNEKLFF.

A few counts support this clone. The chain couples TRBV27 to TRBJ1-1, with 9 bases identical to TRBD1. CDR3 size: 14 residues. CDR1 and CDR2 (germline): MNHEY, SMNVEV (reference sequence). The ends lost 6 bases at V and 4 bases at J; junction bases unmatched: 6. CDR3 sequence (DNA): TGTGCCAGCAGGGGACAGGGCGGCGTCACTGAAGCTTTCTTT. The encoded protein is CASRGQGGVTEAFF.

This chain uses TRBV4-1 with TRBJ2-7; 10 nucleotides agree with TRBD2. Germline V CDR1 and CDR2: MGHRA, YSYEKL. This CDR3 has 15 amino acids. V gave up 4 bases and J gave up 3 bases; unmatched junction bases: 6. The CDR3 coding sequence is TGCGCCAGCAGCCCGATCCTAGCGGGAGTCTACGAGCAGTACTTC. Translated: CASSPILAGVYEQYF.